A selection of T cell receptor beta chains follows, all from one sample in a study of radiotherapy plus CTLA-4 blockade in lung cancer. The data were produced by immunoSEQ multiplex PCR, yet TCRdb's version contains in-frame clones alone and is incomplete. The repertoire holds under 45,000 clones, about four fifths seen once, with 23% in the top ten. The source material was peripheral blood, sampled from a patient treated with radiotherapy plus ipilimumab. The receptors were sampled from a human donor with non-small cell lung cancer that progressed on radiotherapy plus ipilimumab. Both conserved end residues are part of each CDR3. The D gene is left open where the match is weak. Clone sizes are given selectively: once, few, many, or a class where the clone is expanded.

CDR3aa: CASSRYRTNQETQYF; CDR3nt: TGTGCCAGCAGCCGGTACAGGACCAACCAAGAGACCCAGTACTTC; d_gene: .; abundance: .; j_gene: TRBJ2-5; v_gene: TRBV7-2
CDR3aa: CASSSQGTNTGELFF; CDR3nt: TGTGCCAGCAGCTCACAGGGAACCAACACCGGGGAGCTGTTTTTT; d_gene: .; abundance: .; j_gene: TRBJ2-2; v_gene: TRBV11-3
CDR3aa: CASSHNFGTGDYEQYF; CDR3nt: TGCGCCAGCAGCCATAACTTTGGGACAGGGGACTACGAGCAGTACTTC; d_gene: TRBD1; abundance: .; j_gene: TRBJ2-7; v_gene: TRBV4-3
CDR3aa: CASVQGLAITYNEQFF; CDR3nt: TGTGCCAGCGTCCAAGGACTAGCAATAACCTACAATGAGCAGTTCTTC; d_gene: TRBD2; abundance: few; j_gene: TRBJ2-1; v_gene: TRBV2
CDR3aa: CASSLNEGVTGANVLTF; CDR3nt: TGTGCCAGCAGCTTAAATGAGGGTGTAACTGGGGCCAACGTCCTGACTTTC; d_gene: .; abundance: .; j_gene: TRBJ2-6; v_gene: TRBV7-8
CDR3aa: CASGTGVGTEAFF; CDR3nt: TGTGCCAGCGGGACAGGAGTAGGCACTGAAGCTTTCTTT; d_gene: TRBD1; abundance: .; j_gene: TRBJ1-1; v_gene: TRBV4-2
CDR3aa: CASSDGQGGDTEAFF; CDR3nt: TGTGCCAGCAGTGACGGACAGGGAGGAGATACTGAAGCTTTCTTT; d_gene: TRBD1; abundance: .; j_gene: TRBJ1-1; v_gene: TRBV6-1
CDR3aa: CASSLIGGVSSTDTQYF; CDR3nt: TGTGCCAGCAGCTTGATAGGAGGTGTTTCTAGCACAGATACGCAGTATTTT; d_gene: .; abundance: .; j_gene: TRBJ2-3; v_gene: TRBV5-5
CDR3aa: CASSPTSGGVHETQYF; CDR3nt: TGTGCCAGCTCGCCGACTAGCGGGGGGGTCCATGAGACCCAGTACTTC; d_gene: TRBD2; abundance: .; j_gene: TRBJ2-5; v_gene: TRBV18
CDR3aa: CASRLNQGAGYGYTF; CDR3nt: TGTGCCAGCAGACTCAACCAGGGGGCGGGCTATGGCTACACCTTC; d_gene: TRBD1; abundance: .; j_gene: TRBJ1-2; v_gene: TRBV6-6
CDR3aa: CASAIRGLNEKLFF; CDR3nt: TGTGCCAGCGCGATTAGGGGCCTGAATGAAAAACTGTTTTTT; d_gene: .; abundance: .; j_gene: TRBJ1-4; v_gene: TRBV6-1
CDR3aa: CASSYGQGNGYTF; CDR3nt: TGTGCCAGCTCTTACGGACAGGGCAATGGCTACACCTTC; d_gene: TRBD1; abundance: .; j_gene: TRBJ1-2; v_gene: TRBV27